The T cell receptor beta chain under discussion was sequenced for a study of CD8+CD57+ T cells in acquired aplastic anemia. In the study overall: The average for DNA from sorted CD4+ and CD8+ cells was about 2.9 ug. General study points: Patients and healthy controls showed no significant CD8+ Simpson's diversity difference. Comparison of patients with controls identified nearly 30 shared CD8+ CDR3 sequences.

The germline CDR1 and CDR2 sequences are SNHLY and FYNNEI. The ends were cut back, 2 bases at V and 2 bases at J, with 10 bases in the middle. The CDR3 length is 14 residues. CDR3 and TCR beta VDJ profiling relied on genomic DNA as the template. TCRdb reprocessed the reads with MiXCR, giving one entry per CDR3 protein. The data show fewer than 200,000 distinct CDR3 sequences, about 64% seen once. A note on this clonotype: Its antigen is undetermined.

All sequencing subjects had displayed CD8+CD57+ cell expansion on flow cytometry. When blood sampling took place, the patients had received no therapy. The sequence was collected from a human donor with aplastic anemia. Sample: sorted CD4+, CD8+, or CD8+CD57+ T cells (not recorded which) from PBMCs. This chain links TRBV2 with TRBJ2-7; D is uncertain. CDR3 protein: CASSERTAAYEQYF. CDR3 coding DNA: TGTGCCAGCAGTGAACGGACGGCCGCCTACGAGCAGTACTTC. Full variable domain (remainder filled in from reference TRBV2 and TRBJ2-7): EPEVTQTPSHQVTQMGQEVILRCVPISNHLYFYWYRQILGQKVEFLVSFYNNEISEKSEIFDDQFSVERPDGSNFTLKIRSTKLEDSAMYFCASSERTAAYEQYFGPGTRLTVT.